What follows is one TCR beta chain and its context. Its cognate antigen has yet to be identified. It has no much larger one-base neighbor in the sample; base qualities were not kept. This sample is drawn from a study of T cell responses to AZD1222 COVID-19 vaccine (dated by TCRdb to the early 2020s). Study-level background: TCR sequencing covered approximately 230 trial participants: 200 to 220 given two doses of AZD1222 and around 25 given two doses of MenACWY control vaccine. Trial participants were enrolled into age subgroups of 18-55, 56-69 and 70-plus years, which contained 148, 28 and 57 TCR-sequenced participants, respectively.

Looking up the germline V gene yields CDR1 SGHTA and CDR2 FQGNSA. V and J are truncated by 5 bases and 0 bases respectively, leaving an intervening sequence of 8 bases. From cysteine to phenylalanine, the CDR3 is 15 amino acids long. Only CDR3 DNA remains: 45 bases, in frame from the first base. Summary of the overall study and its limitations: Conclusions about previously exposed vaccinees are limited because only five to seven AZD1222 recipients were SARS-CoV-2 seropositive at baseline. Nearly half of unique spike-specific TCRs reportedly recognized epitopes outside regions mutated in the B.1.351 and B.1.1.7 variants. The whole spike protein was spanned by vaccine-associated CD4 TCRs, and dominant responses were seen in regions 160-218 and 743-854. No day 14 peak-response samples were available, so repertoires were characterized only after the peak T cell response. After two AZD1222 doses, spike-specific TCR breadth and depth were significantly higher than at day 0 and than in MenACWY recipients. In the small 56-69-year group, the increase in depth fell short of significance, most likely because of low power. Participants were mostly white British and included more females than males, and it was suggested by the authors that clonal diversity may have been underestimated.

The time point label for this specimen denotes: about 28 days (+/-7) after the second vaccine dose. AZD1222 recipients with second doses at about 4 weeks or about 12 weeks were pooled, because spike-specific TCR depth and breadth did not differ between schedules. The vaccinee samples were drawn from two UK trials, COV001 and COV002, one of which was a single-blind randomized controlled phase 2/3 trial testing AZD1222 (ChAdOx1 nCoV-19) in healthy adults. For TCRbeta chain sequencing, PBMC samples were collected from trial participants at day 0 and at day 28 after the second dose. The CDR3 regions of human TCRbeta chains were subjected to immunosequencing. For the original study's pipeline: Repertoire TCRs were checked for matches against a reference library of SARS-CoV-2-specific TCRs that had been generated using the MIRA antigen-specificity platform. Breadth was defined as the fraction of unique TCRs that were SARS-CoV-2-associated. Depth was defined as the fraction of total T cells that were SARS-CoV-2-associated. Using the MIRA data, each spike-specific TCR was mapped to the spike region that the TCR reacts to and placed in a CD4 or CD8 class. Log10-transformed breadth and depth values were compared by one-way ANOVA with Sidak's multiple comparisons tests. Drawn from immuneACCESS, this table holds only the in-frame rearrangements with V and J called that TCRdb kept. Clones are partly lost; checked studies trace under half to an unresolved V gene and leave the rest unexplained. V, J and clone size are taken as reported in that table, and D and trimming were inferred from the DNA itself. The sample table records 160,000 or so clones; about 91% of these occur just once. Around 0.99% of the sample comes from the top ten.

This material consisted of peripheral blood, taken 28 days after the second AZD1222 dose. The sequence was collected from an adult who received the AZD1222 COVID-19 vaccine. The V and J genes are TRBV7-2 and TRBJ2-6; the D gene remains uncertain. CDR3 reads: CASSNSVSGANVLTF. The DNA sequence reads TGTGCCAGCAGCAACTCCGTCTCTGGGGCCAACGTCCTGACTTTC.